The clone carrying this T cell receptor beta chain was counted ten times or more. The sample is drawn from a study of early T cells in non-severe SARS-CoV-2 infection. MiXCR, run by TCRdb on the 5' RACE reads, gives a single entry per CDR3 protein. The sample carries over 30,000 distinct CDR3 sequences, about 4.7% recorded once. Per the germline V gene, CDR1 is SGHTA and CDR2 is FQGNSA. Trimming cost V 5 bases and J 4 bases; bases outside gene matches: 10. The CDR3 runs 17 residues. The clonotype originates from an adult who was a healthcare worker with PCR-confirmed SARS-CoV-2 infection or an uninfected control (not recorded which). The rearrangement joins TRBV7-2 to TRBJ2-3, with TRBD2 matching 12 bases. The material sequenced was whole blood. The CDR3 bases are TGTGCCAGCAGCGGTTCTAGCGGGGGGGCTCCATCAGATACGCAGTATTTT. Amino acid sequence: CASSGSSGGAPSDTQYF.